The rows below give T cell receptor beta chains drawn from one sample of a study of cytomegalovirus exposure and HLA in healthy donors. Some clones are missing from TCRdb's copy, which holds only in-frame ones; the method was immunoSEQ multiplex PCR. The data show around 150,000 clones, around 79% seen once. Sample: PBMCs. The source is a middle-aged man in good health and CMV-seronegative. The CDR3 runs from the conserved cysteine through the conserved F or W. A D gene is named only where the DNA matches it firmly. Size values are once, few and many counts, or a class for expanded clones, and some rows have none.

clone_size | j_call | v_call | d_call | cdr3_length | cdr3_aa | cdr3_nt
NA | TRBJ2-7 | TRBV5-4 | NA | 15 | CASSANVSPLYEQYF | TGTGCCAGCAGCGCTAATGTCTCCCCCCTTTACGAGCAGTACTTC
NA | TRBJ2-3 | TRBV5-1 | NA | 14 | CASSFRGRADTQYF | TGCGCCAGCAGCTTTAGGGGTCGGGCAGATACGCAGTATTTT
NA | TRBJ2-2 | TRBV29-1 | NA | 12 | CSVEGSTGELFF | TGCAGCGTTGAAGGGAGCACCGGGGAGCTGTTTTTT
NA | TRBJ1-3 | TRBV5-1 | NA | 17 | CASSLDGRTISGNTIYF | TGCGCCAGCAGCTTGGATGGTCGGACAATCTCTGGAAACACCATATATTTT
NA | TRBJ2-3 | TRBV6-5 | TRBD1 | 15 | CASSSGQGWADTQYF | TGTGCTAGCAGTTCCGGACAGGGGTGGGCAGATACGCAGTATTTT
NA | TRBJ2-6 | TRBV27 | NA | 15 | CASSFRDTGANVLTF | TGTGCCAGCAGTTTCCGGGACACGGGGGCCAACGTCCTGACTTTC
NA | TRBJ1-4 | TRBV7-2 | TRBD1 | 14 | CASSFQGASEKLFF | TGTGCCAGCAGCTTTCAGGGGGCAAGTGAAAAACTGTTTTTT
NA | TRBJ2-4 | TRBV7-9 | NA | 16 | CASSPYSGVAKNIQYF | TGTGCCAGCAGCCCATACTCGGGGGTAGCCAAAAACATTCAGTACTTC
NA | TRBJ2-1 | TRBV5-6 | NA | 14 | CASSLVGGNNEQFF | TGTGCCAGCAGCTTGGTTGGCGGTAACAATGAGCAGTTCTTC
once | TRBJ2-3 | TRBV5-1 | TRBD1 | 17 | CASSLFAGTDLTDTQYF | TGCGCCAGCAGCTTATTCGCCGGGACAGACCTCACAGATACGCAGTATTTT
NA | TRBJ1-3 | TRBV19 | NA | 12 | CASSTLGNTIYF | TGTGCCAGTAGTACACTGGGAAACACCATATATTTT
once | TRBJ2-5 | TRBV23-1 | TRBD1 | 17 | CASSPRPTGGALETQYF | TGCGCCAGCAGTCCCCGGCCCACAGGGGGCGCGTTAGAGACCCAGTACTTC
NA | TRBJ2-1 | TRBV4-1 | NA | 14 | CASSQLGAGNEQFF | TGCGCCAGCAGCCAATTAGGAGCGGGCAATGAGCAGTTCTTC
NA | TRBJ2-7 | TRBV6-5 | NA | 12 | CAVRTYGYEQYF | TGTGCCGTCCGAACTTACGGCTACGAGCAGTACTTC
once | TRBJ2-5 | TRBV5-6 | TRBD1 | 15 | CASSPTGQGGETQYF | TGTGCCAGCAGCCCCACGGGACAGGGAGGGGAGACCCAGTACTTC
NA | TRBJ2-1 | TRBV5-4 | TRBD2 | 16 | CASSFPPGLAGNEQFF | TGTGCCAGCAGCTTTCCTCCGGGACTAGCGGGCAATGAGCAGTTCTTC
NA | TRBJ1-1 | TRBV27 | NA | 13 | CASSPGPRGPPFF | TGTGCCAGCAGCCCCGGCCCAAGGGGCCCACCTTTCTTT
NA | TRBJ2-1 | TRBV19 | TRBD2 | 15 | CASSFNSGGNNEQFF | TGTGCCAGTAGTTTCAATAGCGGGGGGAACAATGAGCAGTTCTTC
NA | TRBJ1-2 | TRBV7-9 | NA | 13 | CASGSTVNYGYTF | TGTGCCAGCGGATCAACAGTTAACTATGGCTACACCTTC
NA | TRBJ1-1 | TRBV6-1 | NA | 14 | CASRRGGGNTEAFF | TGTGCCAGCAGACGTGGGGGGGGGAACACTGAAGCTTTCTTT
NA | TRBJ1-2 | TRBV6-6 | NA | 11 | CASSQDGGYTF | TGTGCCAGCAGTCAGGATGGAGGCTACACCTTC
NA | TRBJ1-4 | TRBV6-6 | NA | 13 | CATGEGTNEKLFF | TGTGCTACGGGGGAGGGGACTAATGAAAAACTGTTTTTT
NA | TRBJ1-1 | TRBV4-1 | NA | 15 | CASSPGGRTTREAFF | TGCGCCAGCAGCCCGGGCGGCCGGACTACCAGGGAAGCTTTCTTT
NA | TRBJ1-4 | TRBV7-6 | TRBD1 | 15 | CASSFPGQGNEKLFF | TGTGCCAGCAGCTTTCCGGGACAGGGGAATGAAAAACTGTTTTTT
NA | TRBJ2-5 | TRBV7-8 | NA | 14 | CASSPRGASETQYF | TGTGCCAGCAGTCCCCGGGGTGCCAGCGAGACCCAGTACTTC
few | TRBJ2-2 | TRBV9 | NA | 16 | CASSGGIWGGIGELFF | TGTGCCAGCAGTGGTGGAATTTGGGGGGGCATCGGGGAGCTGTTTTTT
NA | TRBJ2-7 | TRBV7-3 | NA | 13 | CASSSGNSYEQYF | TGTGCCAGCAGCTCAGGGAACTCCTACGAGCAGTACTTC
NA | TRBJ1-2 | TRBV30 | NA | 10 | CAFLEHGYTF | TGTGCGTTCCTAGAACATGGCTACACCTTC